A single sample is the source of the 15 T cell receptor beta chains below, sequenced in a study of beta chain features in type 1 diabetes. Expressed TCRB transcripts were sequenced because the entire RNA isolate underwent reverse transcription. Profiling relied on immunoSEQ multiplex PCR, and the TCRdb table lists in-frame clones only, not all of them. The repertoire holds fewer than 150,000 clones, with about 7% as singletons. The sample comprised central memory CD4+ T cells from blood. These receptors were obtained from a woman between 25 and 40 years old in good health.

This clone was counted a few times. This chain uses TRBV19 with TRBJ2-3; no definite D call. Germline assignment: CDR1 LNHDA and CDR2 SQIVND (reference sequence). Between the trimmed V and J ends, which lost 3 bases and 2 bases, there was a span of 12 bases. The CDR3 length is 15 residues. As DNA, the CDR3 is TGTGCCAGTAGTATCGCGGCCGGAGCCACAGATACGCAGTATTTT. It encodes CASSIAAGATDTQYF.

The chain employs TRBV4-2 and TRBJ2-3, with TRBD1 as a possible D gene (6 bases). Germline V gene data show CDR1 as LGHNA and CDR2 as YNFKEQ. The CDR3 contains 14 residues. V shed 4 bases and J shed 2 bases, with 10 bases lying between them. CDR3: CASSPGQNTDTQYF. DNA for the CDR3: TGTGCCAGCAGCCCCGGACAGAACACAGATACGCAGTATTTT.

This clone has a count of ten or more. The V and J genes are TRBV9 and TRBJ2-2; 7 bases line up with TRBD1. The V gene's germline CDR1 is SGDLS and CDR2 YYNGEE. The ends lost 4 bases at V and 4 bases at J; junction bases unmatched: 4. CDR3 length: 14 residues. CDR3 bases: TGTGCCAGCAGCTGGGACAGACTCACCGGGGAGCTGTTTTTT. Its translation is CASSWDRLTGELFF. The full variable domain, rest sourced from reference TRBV9 and TRBJ2-2, is DSGVTQTPKHLITATGQRVTLRCSPRSGDLSVYWYQQSLDQGLQFLIQYYNGEERAKGNILERFSAQQFPDLHSELNLSSLELGDSALYFCASSWDRLTGELFFGEGSRLTVL.

The chain combines TRBV9 with TRBJ2-5; the D is unclear. Germline V gene lookup returns CDR1 SGDLS and CDR2 YYNGEE. The CDR3 consists of 12 residues. V lost 4 bases and J lost 0, with 4 bases in between. The DNA for the CDR3 is TGTGCCAGCAGCCCCAACCAAGAGACCCAGTACTTC. This encodes CASSPNQETQYF. The full variable domain, rest sourced from reference TRBV9 and TRBJ2-5, is DSGVTQTPKHLITATGQRVTLRCSPRSGDLSVYWYQQSLDQGLQFLIQYYNGEERAKGNILERFSAQQFPDLHSELNLSSLELGDSALYFCASSPNQETQYFGPGTRLLVL.

V gene TRBV5-4 combines with J gene TRBJ2-5, with 15 bases identical to TRBD2. The DNA end favors TRBJ2-7, so the J call may be wrong. Germline V gene data show CDR1 as SGHNT and CDR2 as YYREEE (reference sequence). This CDR3 is 16 amino acids long. CDR3 nucleotides: TGTGCCAGCAGCTATCGGACTAGCGGGAGGGCCTACGAGCAGTACTTC. It encodes CASSYRTSGRAYEQYF.

This chain links TRBV6-5 with TRBJ2-3; 9 bases are a match to TRBD2. The V segment lost 5 bases and the J segment 6 bases; nucleotides outside the gene matches: 9. This CDR3 comprises 15 residues. Germline V gene data show CDR1 as MNHEY and CDR2 as SVGAGI. The CDR3 DNA reads TGTGCCAGCAGTAGGTCTAGCGGGAAGGGCGATACGCAGTATTTT. It translates to CASSRSSGKGDTQYF.

The rearrangement joins TRBV9 to TRBJ2-7; perhaps TRBD2 as D (6 bases). Germline V gene data show CDR1 as SGDLS and CDR2 as YYNGEE. CDR3 length: 13 residues. Trimming shortened V by 7 bases and J by 0 bases, and 11 bases separated the two germline ends. The CDR3: CASGSGASYEQYF. The CDR3 nucleotides are TGTGCCAGCGGTTCGGGAGCCTCCTACGAGCAGTACTTC.

V gene TRBV7-3 combines with J gene TRBJ2-7, with 7 positions matching TRBD2. The CDR3 runs 16 residues. V gave up 3 bases and J gave up 2 bases; unmatched junction bases: 10. Germline V gene data show CDR1 as SGHTA and CDR2 as FQGTGA. The CDR3 DNA reads as TGTGCCAGCAGCTTCACAATAGCGGGTCCGCCCTACGAGCAGTACTTC. Protein sequence: CASSFTIAGPPYEQYF.

The chain carries TRBV7-2 and TRBJ2-7, with 7 bases lining up with TRBD2. Germline values: CDR1 SGHTA, CDR2 FQGNSA. With V trimmed by 3 bases and J by 3 bases, 8 bases remained unmatched. This CDR3 is built from 15 residues. Written as DNA, the CDR3 is TGTGCCAGCAGCTTTCGGGGGGAGGGAGGCTACGAGCAGTACTTC. Protein product: CASSFRGEGGYEQYF. Based on the CDR3 plus reference TRBV7-2 and TRBJ2-7, the full variable domain is GAGVSQSPSNKVTEKGKDVELRCDPISGHTALYWYRQSLGQGLEFLIYFQGNSAPDKSGLPSDRFSAERTGGSVSTLTIQRTQQEDSAVYLCASSFRGEGGYEQYFGPGTRLTVT.

This clone was detected only a few times. A much more abundant neighbour one base away suggests this may be a read error. This rearrangement joins TRBV4-2 to TRBJ2-6, with 9 bases identical to TRBD1. Germline CDR1 reads LGHNA; CDR2 reads YNFKEQ. With 1 base clipped from V and 0 bases from J, the junction kept 4 bases outside the gene matches. The CDR3 contains 18 residues. Here the CDR3 reads CASSQVGQGNSGANVLTF. The CDR3 nucleotides are TGTGCCAGCAGCCAAGTGGGACAGGGAAACTCTGGGGCCAACGTCCTGACTTTC.

This clone was counted many times. The chain is built from TRBV14 and TRBJ2-1; 12 bases are a match to TRBD2. Trimming cost V 4 bases and J 13 bases; bases outside gene matches: 5. This CDR3 contains 13 residues. Germline loops: CDR1 SGHDN, CDR2 FVKESK. The CDR3 DNA reads as TGTGCCAGCAGCCCTCGGACTAGCGGGACCCAGTTCTTC. Translating gives CASSPRTSGTQFF.

V usage is TRBV18 and J usage is TRBJ2-7; TRBD2 matches at 7 bases. The ends lost 1 base at V and 0 bases at J; junction bases unmatched: 6. CDR3 length: 16 residues. Looked up from germline, CDR1 is KGHSH and CDR2 is LQKENI. This chain's CDR3 is CASSPLGTGGSYEQYF. In nucleotides, the CDR3 is TGTGCCAGCTCACCACTTGGAACGGGGGGCTCCTACGAGCAGTACTTC.

This clone came up a few times. As DNA, the CDR3 is TGTGCTAGTGGTTTGTGGCCTGGTCCCACAGATACGCAGTATTTT. Amino acid sequence: CASGLWPGPTDTQYF. The chain uses TRBV12-5 and TRBJ2-3; D is undetermined. Germline CDR1 and CDR2: LGHNT and FRNRAP. The CDR3 runs to 15 residues. V lost 2 bases to trimming and J lost 2 bases, with 11 bases between them.

V and J are TRBV28 and TRBJ2-7; D is undetermined. Germline assignment: CDR1 MDHEN and CDR2 SYDVKM. V gave up 8 bases and J gave up 2 bases, with 10 bases separating them. This CDR3 is 12 amino acids long. DNA for the CDR3: TGTGCCAGCCAAACAGTAACCTACGAGCAGTACTTC. This encodes CASQTVTYEQYF.

The chain links TRBV30 to TRBJ2-7; 9 bases are a match to TRBD1. CDR1 and CDR2 (germline): GTSNPN, SVGIG (reference sequence). The CDR3 sequence is 14 residues long. Trimming took 3 bases from V and 0 from J; bases not matched to a gene: 3. CDR3 loop: CAWSRQGGSYEQYF. The CDR3 coding sequence is TGTGCCTGGAGCAGACAGGGGGGCTCCTACGAGCAGTACTTC.